This entry is about one T cell receptor beta chain. What it recognizes is unknown. TCRdb keeps only in-frame clones here, not all; method: immunoSEQ multiplex PCR. The profile shows 200,000 or so clones, around 90% of them singletons. The sample comes from a study of T cell responses to AZD1222 COVID-19 vaccine. Looking at the study overall: Researchers grouped second doses given at about 4 or about 12 weeks into one pool. Study-wide results and limits: As reported, nearly half of all spike-specific TCRs target variant regions that are unmutated. Seropositive AZD1222 recipients at baseline numbered only five or six. Vaccination with two AZD1222 doses was followed by a rise in Spike-specific TCR breadth and depth.

The CDR3 sequence is 10 residues long. V lost 6 bases and J lost 8, with 5 bases in between. Germline CDR1 is SNHLY and CDR2 is FYNNEI. This TCR was sampled from an adult in good health. Sequences were derived from peripheral blood, sampled on day 0 of AZD1222 vaccination. The V call is TRBV2, the J call TRBJ2-1, with unresolved D. CDR3 sequence (DNA): TGTGCCAGCAGGTCTTATGAGCAGTTCTTC. As protein: CASRSYEQFF.